The T cell receptor (beta chain) under discussion was sequenced for a study of shared clonotypes between healthy human individuals. CDR3 length: 14 residues. Looked up from germline, CDR1 is MDHEN and CDR2 is SYDVKM. V was clipped by 3 bases and J by 0 bases, with 7 bases between them. Generated by immunoSEQ multiplex PCR, the TCRdb table keeps only in-frame clones and is missing some. Among roughly 2,300,000 clones, 92% were seen once, and the ten largest hold approximately 0.41%. This clone is a singleton in its sample. This chain connects TRBV28 to TRBJ2-3, with D unclear. This TCR was recovered from a young man in good health. Some clones in this sample may be carry-over from other donors' samples. Material for sequencing was naive CD4+ T cells from PBMCs. Indicated subset: CD45RA+ positively selected. CDR3 in DNA: TGTGCCAGCAGTTTGCTCGACAGCACAGATACGCAGTATTTT. It yields the protein CASSLLDSTDTQYF. The full variable domain, rest sourced from reference TRBV28 and TRBJ2-3, is DVKVTQSSRYLVKRTGEKVFLECVQDMDHENMFWYRQDPGLGLRLIYFSYDVKMKEKGDIPEGYSVSREKKERFSLILESASTNQTSMYLCASSLLDSTDTQYFGPGTRLTVL.